Presented here are 23 T cell receptor beta chains from one specimen sequenced in a study of CD8+ T cells in alopecia areata (dated by TCRdb to the late 2010s). Library generation was performed with the immunoSEQ multiplex PCR assay. To provide template for TCR sequencing, every sample had RNA extracted and reverse transcribed into cDNA. The source is immuneACCESS, and TCRdb retained only in-frame sequences with V and J called. Part of the clones is not carried over; for the studies checked, unresolved V genes explain less than half of this, and the remainder is unexplained. A total of more than 150,000 clones appear in this sample, around 50% of them only once. 14% to 15% of the sample belongs to the ten largest clones. The label giving this sample's time point can be read as: baseline before oral tofacitinib. The sample here was CD4+ T cells sorted from blood, taken at week 0. These receptors all come from a human donor with alopecia areata.

The rearrangement joins TRBV7-6 to TRBJ1-5; 11 positions match TRBD1. The length of the CDR3 is 15 residues. The trim removed 4 bases at V and 4 bases at J, leaving 3 bases unmatched. The germline V gene has CDR1 SGHVS and CDR2 FNYEAQ. The CDR3 DNA reads as TGTGCCAGCAGCTCGGGACAGGGGGGAAATCAGCCCCAGCATTTT. Its protein product is CASSSGQGGNQPQHF.

V gene TRBV19 combines with J gene TRBJ1-2; D gene ambiguous. The germline V and J ends were trimmed by 3 bases and 4 bases, with 9 bases remaining between them. Germline assignment: CDR1 LNHDA and CDR2 SQIVND (reference sequence). This CDR3 has 13 amino acids. The CDR3 sequence: CASSIIGVYGYTF. Written as DNA, the CDR3 is TGTGCCAGTAGTATCATCGGGGTCTATGGCTACACCTTC.

Remarks on this clone: This sample also contains other DNA sequences that code for the same CDR3. This chain joins TRBV29-1 and TRBJ2-3; TRBD1 is a possible D gene (5 bases). The CDR3 length is 13 residues. Germline V CDR1 and CDR2: SQVTM, ANQGSEA. The V and J ends lost 6 bases and 1 base respectively, with 11 bases between them. In nucleotides, the CDR3 is TGCAGCGTGGAACTACAGGGCACAGATACGCAGTATTTT. Protein sequence: CSVELQGTDTQYF.

The V gene is TRBV30, the J gene TRBJ1-2, with 7 positions matching TRBD1. The CDR3 is 14 residues long. The V gene end was trimmed by 0 bases and the J gene end by 2 bases; junction bases not matched to a gene: 3. Germline V lookup: CDR1 GTSNPN, CDR2 SVGIG (reference sequence). CDR3 DNA sequence: TGTGCCTGGAGTGTGGTAGGGGGCAACTATGGCTACACCTTC. This codes for CAWSVVGGNYGYTF.

The CDR3 nucleotides are TGTGCCAGCAGTAAAGGGACAGGGCATGGCTACACCTTC. Translated: CASSKGTGHGYTF. V gene TRBV6-6 combines with J gene TRBJ1-2, with 9 nucleotides matching TRBD1. Trimming removed 5 bases from V and 6 bases from J; junction bases left unmatched: 4. Germline assignment: CDR1 MNHNY and CDR2 SVGAGI (reference sequence). The CDR3 runs 13 residues.

This clone was counted a single time. The rearrangement joins TRBV27 to TRBJ2-3; D is ambiguous. The length of the CDR3 is 18 residues. V lost 2 bases and J 2 bases, leaving 20 bases between the germline ends. The germline gives CDR1 MNHEY, CDR2 SMNVEV (reference sequence). CDR3 amino acids: CASSLNGEGVLSTDTQYF. CDR3 coding DNA: TGTGCCAGCAGTTTAAATGGAGAAGGAGTTTTATCCACAGATACGCAGTATTTT.

Worth noting for this clone: Other DNA sequences in this specimen translate into the identical CDR3. This chain links TRBV4-1 with TRBJ2-5; D is undetermined. Trimming took off 1 base at V and 5 bases at J, with 8 bases between the two ends. CDR1 is MGHRA, CDR2 YSYEKL, per germline. There are 13 residues in the CDR3. The CDR3 DNA follows: TGCGCCAGCAGCCAAGTTTTGAGGGAGACCCAGTACTTC. Protein sequence: CASSQVLRETQYF.

The CDR3 DNA follows: TGCAGCGTTGATTCCGGGACAGGCTACGAGCAGTACTTC. The encoded protein is CSVDSGTGYEQYF. The chain uses TRBV29-1 and TRBJ2-7; 8 bases are a match to TRBD1. The CDR3 has 13 residues. The germline V gene encodes CDR1 SQVTM and CDR2 ANQGSEA. With 3 bases clipped from V and 3 bases from J, the junction kept 4 bases outside the gene matches.

The chain joins TRBV5-6 to TRBJ1-1; 9 nucleotides agree with TRBD1. The CDR3 length is 14 residues. The ends lost 3 bases at V and 4 bases at J; junction bases unmatched: 4. CDR1 and CDR2 (germline): SGHDT, YYEEEE. As DNA, the CDR3 is TGTGCCAGCAGCTACGGGACAGGGACCACTGAAGCTTTCTTT. It encodes CASSYGTGTTEAFF.

This chain links TRBV11-2 with TRBJ2-7; D may be TRBD2 (7 bases). The CDR3 is 13 residues long. V lost 5 bases to trimming and J lost 2 bases, with 10 bases between them. The germline gives CDR1 SGHAT, CDR2 FQNNGV. CDR3 DNA: TGTGCCAGCAGCCGGGGGGCCACCTACGAGCAGTACTTC. Translated: CASSRGATYEQYF.

J is TRBJ2-5 and V is TRBV19; the D is unclear. The CDR3 totals 15 residues. Trimming removed 4 bases at V and 1 base at J, with 13 bases between. Germline loops: CDR1 LNHDA, CDR2 SQIVND (reference sequence). CDR3 region: CASSTTADGQETQYF. The CDR3 nucleotides are TGTGCCAGTAGTACCACTGCGGACGGCCAAGAGACCCAGTACTTC.

This clone turned up a few times. The chain combines TRBV7-2 with TRBJ1-2; weak D call: TRBD1 (5 bases). Germline assignment: CDR1 SGHTA and CDR2 FQGNSA. This CDR3 is built from 13 residues. V lost 4 bases and J lost 4, with 10 bases in between. CDR3 amino acids: CASSSGAGYGYTF. CDR3 DNA: TGTGCCAGCAGCTCCGGGGCCGGCTATGGCTACACCTTC.

This chain joins TRBV25-1 and TRBJ2-1; 8 bases are a match to TRBD2. Germline-derived CDR1 and CDR2 are MGHDK and SYGVNS. V lost 3 bases to trimming and J lost 4 bases; unmatched junction nucleotides: 8. CDR3 length: 16 residues. The CDR3 is CASSDAGGRIYNEQFF. For the CDR3, the DNA is TGTGCCAGCAGTGATGCGGGGGGACGAATATACAATGAGCAGTTCTTC.

V is TRBV13 and J is TRBJ1-2; D is possibly TRBD1 (5 bases). The germline V and J ends were trimmed by 7 bases and 8 bases, with 26 bases remaining between them. Germline CDR1 is PRHDT and CDR2 is FYEKMQ (reference sequence). The CDR3 covers 16 residues. CDR3 bases: TGTGCCAGCAACCAGGACCGGGGGTCCGGAATGGCAGGCTACACCTTC. Protein: CASNQDRGSGMAGYTF.

The chain carries TRBV15 and TRBJ1-2; no definite D call. V was trimmed by 2 bases and J by 8 bases, leaving 21 bases between them. Germline V gene sequence: CDR1 LNHNV, CDR2 YYDKDF (reference sequence). This CDR3 is 16 amino acids long. Written as DNA, the CDR3 is TGTGCCACCAGCAGACCCCCGGGATTTCCCAGCACGGGCTACACCTTC. Translating it yields CATSRPPGFPSTGYTF. The whole variable domain, remainder taken from reference TRBV15 and TRBJ1-2, is DAMVIQNPRYQVTQFGKPVTLSCSQTLNHNVMYWYQQKSSQAPKLLFHYYDKDFNNEADTPDNFQSRRPNTSFCFLDIRSPGLGDTAMYLCATSRPPGFPSTGYTFGSGTRLTVV.

V and J are TRBV10-3 and TRBJ2-1; D might be TRBD2 (7 bases). The V end lost 0 bases, the J end lost 7 bases, and 16 bases lay between the germline ends. In germline, CDR1 is ENHRY, CDR2 SYGVKD. The CDR3 has 16 amino acids. CDR3 in DNA: TGTGCCATCAGTGAGTCGGCGGCGGGGGCTAGTAATGAGCAGTTCTTC. It codes for CAISESAAGASNEQFF.

This clone has only one observation. The V gene is TRBV4-1, the J gene TRBJ2-5; no reliable D call. From germline, CDR1 is MGHRA and CDR2 YSYEKL. The CDR3 loop spans 17 amino acids. Trimming left V 3 bases short and J 1 base short, with 18 bases between. This chain's CDR3 is CASSHLFRRQTQETQYF. The CDR3 DNA reads as TGCGCCAGCAGCCATCTCTTTAGGCGGCAGACCCAAGAGACCCAGTACTTC.

Comment on this clone: Other DNA sequences within the sample encode an identical CDR3. The chain employs TRBV29-1 and TRBJ2-3, with D unclear. V was shortened by 6 bases and J by 3 bases, with 4 bases between the two germline ends. This CDR3 has 10 residues. CDR1 is SQVTM, CDR2 ANQGSEA, per germline. CDR3 protein: CSVLTDTQYF. Here the CDR3 DNA reads TGCAGCGTACTAACAGATACGCAGTATTTT.

The V gene is TRBV30, the J gene TRBJ1-5; 7 nucleotides match TRBD1. CDR3 length: 16 amino acids. Germline lookup yields CDR1 GTSNPN and CDR2 SVGIG (reference sequence). The V and J ends lost 2 bases and 1 base, in that order; junction bases with no gene match: 8. CDR3 region: CAWSQLRDSSNQPQHF. DNA for the CDR3: TGTGCCTGGAGTCAGCTGCGGGACAGCAGCAATCAGCCCCAGCATTTT.

A single count supports this clone. This chain uses TRBV6-1 with TRBJ2-3, with D unresolved. Trimming left V 7 bases short and J 11 bases short, with 10 bases between. Germline V gene data show CDR1 as MNHNS and CDR2 as SASEGT. The CDR3 is 10 residues long. This chain's CDR3 is CASNGKVQYF. CDR3 sequence (DNA): TGTGCCAGCAACGGAAAGGTGCAGTATTTT.

This clone occurred a few times. The rearrangement links TRBV30 to TRBJ1-2; D is possibly TRBD1 (6 bases). Germline CDR1 is GTSNPN and CDR2 is SVGIG (reference sequence). With 6 bases removed from V and 8 bases from J, the gap between germline ends came to 19 bases. The CDR3 contains 13 residues. Here the CDR3 DNA reads TGTGCCTGTTTACGGGAATCTACAGGGGGCTACACCTTC. Translated, it gives CACLRESTGGYTF.

The chain has TRBV25-1 and TRBJ1-2; 9 positions match TRBD1. J was trimmed by 5 bases and V by 0 bases; bases with no gene match: 10. Germline assignment: CDR1 MGHDK and CDR2 SYGVNS. The CDR3 length is 17 residues. CDR3 amino acids: CASSEYGTGSKIYGYTF. CDR3 in DNA: TGTGCCAGCAGTGAATATGGGACAGGGTCTAAAATTTATGGCTACACCTTC.

The chain recombines TRBV18 with TRBJ2-1, with no clear D. Germline V gives CDR1 KGHSH, CDR2 LQKENI. V dropped 2 bases and J dropped 7 bases, with 6 bases sitting between them. This CDR3 region has 12 residues. The CDR3 region has the DNA TGTGCCAGCTCACCAGTACTTAATGAGCAGTTCTTC. It specifies CASSPVLNEQFF. Complete variable domain (other parts from reference TRBV18 and TRBJ2-1): NAGVMQNPRHLVRRRGQEARLRCSPMKGHSHVYWYRQLPEEGLKFMVYLQKENIIDESGMPKERFSAEFPKEGPSILRIQQVVRGDSAAYFCASSPVLNEQFFGPGTRLTVL.